This TCR beta chain was captured in a study of cytomegalovirus exposure and HLA in healthy donors. Germline values: CDR1 LGHNT, CDR2 FRNRAP. J lost 12 bases, V lost 5 bases, and 13 bases had no gene match. There are 15 residues in the CDR3. PCR used 60 Vbeta primers and 13 Jbeta primers. The repertoire was sequenced with immunoSEQ multiplex PCR; TCRdb's copy has only in-frame clones and lacks some. The sample lists some 200,000 clones; approximately 70% were seen once. The specimen was PBMCs. The gene calls are TRBV12-5 and TRBJ2-1, with 10 bases identical to TRBD1. The TCR comes from a middle-aged man in good health and CMV-seropositive. The CDR3 loop is CASGPPGTGVIWQFF. CDR3 DNA: TGTGCTAGTGGTCCCCCGGGGACAGGGGTAATATGGCAGTTCTTC.